This T cell receptor beta chain was captured in a study of blood T cell repertoires in COVID-19. Study-wide context: Collection of acute and convalescent COVID-19 samples took place in the United States, Italy and Spain. T cells, B-cell-depleted T cells, or PBMCs supplied cDNA or gDNA.

Assay: immunoSEQ multiplex PCR; the TCRdb copy retains only in-frame clones and omits some. The table includes around 200,000 clones, around 81% detected once. CDR3 size: 16 residues. V was clipped by 0 bases and J by 5 bases, with 14 bases between them. Germline V gene data show CDR1 as MNHEY and CDR2 as SVGEGT. What was sequenced was peripheral blood. The gene calls are TRBV6-2 or TRBV6-3 and TRBJ1-5; maybe TRBD1 (6 bases). The receptor was isolated from a man aged 50-60 years with active or convalescent COVID-19. CDR3 DNA sequence: TGTGCCAGCAGTTACTCGCGCAGGGGCATCCATCAGCCCCAGCATTTT. Amino acid sequence: CASSYSRRGIHQPQHF.